Presented here are 14 T cell receptor beta chains from one specimen sequenced in a study of blood T cell repertoires in COVID-19. Generated by immunoSEQ multiplex PCR, the TCRdb table keeps only in-frame clones and is missing some. This sample has 280,000 or so clones; 85% occur once, and the top ten carry around 2.5%. The sequencing sample was made of PBMCs or T cells enriched from blood (not recorded which). The receptors were gathered from a woman between 50 and 59 years old who had recovered from COVID-19.

CDR3 sequence: CASSLGLAGGPRTDTQYF. The CDR3 DNA sequence: TGTGCCAGCAGCTTGGGCCTAGCGGGAGGGCCCAGGACAGATACGCAGTATTTT. The rearrangement joins TRBV5-4 to TRBJ2-3; the match to TRBD2 covers 12 bases. The CDR3 extends over 18 amino acids. Germline V gene data show CDR1 as SGHNT and CDR2 as YYREEE (reference sequence). V shed 0 bases and J 3 bases; nucleotides not matched to a gene: 8.

The rearrangement uses TRBV7-9 and TRBJ1-2; the D gene is possibly TRBD1 (5 bases). Germline V gives CDR1 SEHNR, CDR2 FQNEAQ (reference sequence). V was clipped by 0 bases and J by 6 bases, with 8 bases between them. The CDR3 loop spans 13 amino acids. The CDR3 coding sequence is TGTGCCAGCAGCTTAGCGGGGGGAGATGGCTACACCTTC. It encodes CASSLAGGDGYTF. The full variable domain, rest sourced from reference TRBV7-9 and TRBJ1-2, is DTGVSQNPRHKITKRGQNVTFRCDPISEHNRLYWYRQTLGQGPEFLTYFQNEAQLEKSRLLSDRFSAERPKGSFSTLEIQRTEQGDSAMYLCASSLAGGDGYTFGSGTRLTVV.

This chain links TRBV9 with TRBJ2-7; 12 bases are shared with TRBD1. The V and J ends lost 4 bases and 5 bases, in that order; junction bases with no gene match: 10. CDR3 size: 16 residues. Germline-derived CDR1 and CDR2 are SGDLS and YYNGEE. This CDR3 reads CASSPRGTGGFHEQYF. CDR3 coding DNA: TGTGCCAGCAGCCCCCGAGGGACAGGGGGCTTCCACGAGCAGTACTTC.

Concerning this clone: A junction end diverges from the germline sequence, so it may reflect a read error. This chain links TRBV6-6 with TRBJ2-4, with TRBD1 identical over 9 bases. This CDR3 is built from 11 residues. Germline lookup yields CDR1 MNHNY and CDR2 SVGAGI (reference sequence). CDR3 sequence reads: CASSPGQGMDF. CDR3 DNA: TGTGCCAGCAGCCCGGGACAGGGCATGGACTTC.

The chain combines TRBV3-1 (or the pseudogene TRBV3-2) with TRBJ1-2; 8 bases align to TRBD1. V was pared by 0 bases and J by 3 bases, with 9 bases of the junction left unmatched. This CDR3 is built from 17 residues. Germline V gene data show CDR1 as LGHDT and CDR2 as YNNKEL (reference sequence). The CDR3 nucleotides are TGTGCCAGCAGCCAAGATCCTACAGGGGGACTCGACTATGGCTACACCTTC. It encodes CASSQDPTGGLDYGYTF.

The V gene is TRBV19, the J gene TRBJ2-7; D might be TRBD1 (8 bases). The germline gives CDR1 LNHDA, CDR2 SQIVND (reference sequence). V gave up 6 bases and J gave up 2 bases, with 17 bases separating them. The CDR3 is 15 residues long. This CDR3 is CASSIHTGGAYEQYF. CDR3 sequence (DNA): TGTGCCAGTAGCATCCATACAGGGGGGGCCTACGAGCAGTACTTC.

V usage is TRBV30 and J usage is TRBJ1-4, with D perhaps matching TRBD1 (6 bases). The CDR3 sequence is 14 residues long. V was cut by 6 bases and J by 4 bases, with 15 bases left in between. CDR1 is GTSNPN and CDR2 is SVGIG in the germline V gene (reference sequence). The CDR3 region is CACPVGQLNEKLFF. CDR3 DNA: TGTGCCTGCCCCGTAGGACAGCTTAATGAAAAACTGTTTTTT.

The chain joins TRBV10-3 to TRBJ1-1; D unclear. V dropped 3 bases and J dropped 4 bases, with 12 bases sitting between them. This CDR3 comprises 14 residues. Germline V gives CDR1 ENHRY, CDR2 SYGVKD. DNA of the CDR3: TGTGCCATCAGTGACGGGAATTTACGCACTGAAGCTTTCTTT. Residues: CAISDGNLRTEAFF.

The genes are TRBV6-5 and TRBJ2-3; 8 bases fit TRBD2. V lost 6 bases to trimming and J lost 6 bases; unmatched junction nucleotides: 8. This CDR3 is 14 amino acids long. Germline V gene data show CDR1 as MNHEY and CDR2 as SVGAGI. The CDR3 protein is CASRPGLGWDTQYF. The CDR3 bases are TGTGCCAGCAGGCCGGGACTAGGATGGGATACGCAGTATTTT.

CDR3 in DNA: TGTGCCAGCAGCCCGAGGGCAGATACGCAGTATTTT. Translating gives CASSPRADTQYF. V gene TRBV3-1 (or the pseudogene TRBV3-2) combines with J gene TRBJ2-3; possible D gene TRBD2, 5 bases. This CDR3 is 12 amino acids long. Germline CDR1 and CDR2: LGHDT and YNNKEL (reference sequence). Trimming removed 4 bases from V and 4 bases from J, with 6 bases in between.

The J gene is TRBJ2-3, the V gene TRBV30, with D perhaps given as TRBD1 or TRBD2 (5 bases each). Germline CDR1 GTSNPN, CDR2 SVGIG (reference sequence). V was clipped by 5 bases and J by 7 bases, with 10 bases between them. CDR3 size: 11 residues. As DNA, the CDR3 is TGTGCCTGGGAGGGGATGAATACGCAGTATTTT. Amino acid sequence: CAWEGMNTQYF. The complete variable domain, with remaining parts taken from reference TRBV30 and TRBJ2-3, reads SQTIHQWPATLVQPVGSPLSLECTVEGTSNPNLYWYRQAAGRGLQLLFYSVGIGQISSEVPQNLSASRPQDRQFILSSKKLLLSDSGFYLCAWEGMNTQYFGPGTRLTVL.

Only a few counts were recorded for this clone. The chain recombines TRBV19 with TRBJ1-3, with a possible D match to TRBD1 (5 bases). The germline CDR1 and CDR2 sequences are LNHDA and SQIVND (reference sequence). This CDR3 contains 11 residues. The CDR3 DNA sequence: TGTGCGGGGCGTTTAGGAAACACCATATATTTT. It yields the protein CAGRLGNTIYF.

The chain links TRBV4-3 to TRBJ1-4; D uncertain. The germline V gene has CDR1 LGHNA and CDR2 YSLEER. The CDR3 contains 18 residues. The ends were cut back, 0 bases at V and 0 bases at J, with 14 bases in the middle. The CDR3 loop is CASSQDPPNSATNEKLFF. The CDR3 nucleotides read TGCGCCAGCAGCCAAGACCCCCCAAACAGTGCAACTAATGAAAAACTGTTTTTT.

V usage is TRBV7-9 and J usage is TRBJ2-3; possibly TRBD2 for D (6 bases). Trimming removed 1 base from V and 1 base from J, with 9 bases in between. This CDR3 region has 15 residues. In germline, CDR1 is SEHNR, CDR2 FQNEAQ (reference sequence). The CDR3 bases are TGTGCCAGCAGCTTAGGGACTATTCGCACAGATACGCAGTATTTT. This codes for CASSLGTIRTDTQYF.